These 22 T cell receptor beta chains share one sample of origin, sequenced in a study of blood T cells in healthy people across ages. The use of a sample-barcoded 5' primer and a J-beta primer mix characterized a second PCR of about 6 to 12 cycles. TCRdb re-called the 5' RACE reads with MiXCR, one entry per CDR3 protein. The table shows about a million distinct CDR3 sequences, with around 54% occurring only once. Sequencing used blood. The receptors stem from a woman in her sixties or seventies in good health.

In this sample, this clonotype turned up a few times. The V call is TRBV28, the J call TRBJ2-5; D not resolved. The J call may not be correct, given that the DNA end is closer to TRBJ2-7. CDR1 is MDHEN and CDR2 is SYDVKM in the germline V gene. The length of the CDR3 is 15 residues. The CDR3, as DNA: TGTGCCAGCAGTTCCCTGTTCGGATCCGGCGGCGAGCAGTACTTC. Translation: CASSSLFGSGGEQYF.

The chain combines TRBV2 with TRBJ2-5; D might be TRBD1 (6 bases). CDR3 length equals 13 residues. Looked up from germline, CDR1 is SNHLY and CDR2 is FYNNEI. Trimming took 6 bases from V and 5 from J, leaving 13 bases between them. DNA of the CDR3: TGTGCCAGCAGGGGGCAGGGGTTTGAGACCCAGTACTTC. Translated, it gives CASRGQGFETQYF.

This clonotype came up many times. The J gene is TRBJ2-5, the V gene TRBV15; no clear D gene. Trimming shortened V by 0 bases and J by 3 bases, and 11 bases separated the two germline ends. Germline V gene sequence: CDR1 LNHNV, CDR2 YYDKDF (reference sequence). This CDR3 is 15 amino acids long. DNA for the CDR3: TGTGCCACCAGCAGAGATAGGCACTCCGAAGAGACCCAGTACTTC. Amino acids: CATSRDRHSEETQYF.

V usage is TRBV29-1 and J usage is TRBJ2-7, with 7 bases that match TRBD2. J was trimmed by 0 bases and V by 3 bases; bases with no gene match: 8. The CDR3 has 15 amino acids. Germline CDR1 is SQVTM and CDR2 is ANQGSEA. The CDR3 reads CSVDGGDRGSYEQYF. DNA of the CDR3: TGCAGCGTTGATGGGGGGGATAGGGGCTCCTACGAGCAGTACTTC.

This clonotype was picked up a small number of times. The CDR3 region is CASSLEDRATDTQYF. The CDR3 DNA follows: TGCGCCAGCAGCTTAGAGGACAGGGCGACAGATACGCAGTATTTT. The chain couples TRBV5-1 to TRBJ2-3, with 8 bases that match TRBD1. The trim removed 2 bases at V and 3 bases at J, leaving 5 bases unmatched. The germline V gene has CDR1 SGHRS and CDR2 YFSETQ. The CDR3 is 15 residues long.

The chain couples TRBV5-6 to TRBJ2-3; 11 bases agree with TRBD2. Germline CDR1 is SGHDT and CDR2 is YYEEEE. The CDR3 is 16 amino acids. V was pared by 4 bases and J by 2 bases, with 6 bases of the junction left unmatched. The CDR3 DNA reads as TGTGCCAGCAGCCGGAAGGGACTAGCGGTCACAGATACGCAGTATTTT. Amino acid sequence: CASSRKGLAVTDTQYF.

The rearrangement links TRBV25-1 to TRBJ2-7; 9 bases match TRBD2. V trimming: 5 bases; J trimming: 1 base; junction bases outside the gene matches: 9. The CDR3 totals 16 residues. Germline V gene lookup returns CDR1 MGHDK and CDR2 SYGVNS. CDR3 sequence reads: CASSPRGGGVSYEQYF. The CDR3 DNA sequence: TGTGCCAGCAGTCCGAGGGGCGGGGGGGTGTCCTACGAGCAGTACTTC.

This clonotype was seen only once. J is TRBJ1-2 and V is TRBV4-1; 7 bases match TRBD1. After removal of 1 base from V and 6 bases from J, the junction contained 8 bases not matched to a gene. The CDR3 loop spans 15 amino acids. The germline V gene encodes CDR1 MGHRA and CDR2 YSYEKL. As DNA, the CDR3 is TGCGCCAGCAGCCAAGTCAGGGACAGCTCTCATGGCTACACCTTC. Translation gives CASSQVRDSSHGYTF.

On this clonotype itself: One end of the junction fails to match germline, which may point to a read error. The J gene is TRBJ2-1, the V gene TRBV4-2, with 7 bases aligning to TRBD2. Germline assignment: CDR1 LGHNA and CDR2 YNFKEQ. The CDR3 sequence is 16 residues long. This chain's CDR3 is CASCQASGTGWNEQFF. CDR3 sequence (DNA): TGTGCCAGCTGCCAAGCGAGCGGGACTGGTTGGAATGAGCAGTTCTTC.

In this sample, this clonotype turned up a few times. The V gene is TRBV10-3, the J gene TRBJ2-1, with D possibly matching TRBD2 (6 bases). This CDR3 comprises 14 residues. Trimming took off 8 bases at V and 5 bases at J, with 16 bases between the two ends. The germline CDR1 and CDR2 sequences are ENHRY and SYGVKD. The CDR3 is CAIGSGLQDNEQFF. CDR3 nucleotides: TGTGCCATCGGATCTGGACTACAGGACAATGAGCAGTTCTTC.

The chain carries TRBV27 and TRBJ2-1, with TRBD2 identical over 10 bases. V lost 6 bases and J lost 2; bases outside the gene matches: 4. Germline-derived CDR1 and CDR2 are MNHEY and SMNVEV (reference sequence). CDR3 size: 15 residues. As DNA, the CDR3 is TGTGCCAGCAGCCGAGCGGGAGGGCCCTACAATGAGCAGTTCTTC. Protein: CASSRAGGPYNEQFF.

A single count supports this clonotype. Germline is not matched at one junction end, which may reflect a read error. CDR3 residues: CASGQDYNLQGVQYF. Here the CDR3 DNA reads TGCGCCAGCGGCCAGGATTATAACTTACAGGGTGTCCAGTATTTT. This chain joins TRBV4-3 and TRBJ2-3; perhaps TRBD1 as D (6 bases). This CDR3 region has 15 residues. Germline V lookup: CDR1 LGHNA, CDR2 YSLEER.

Regarding this clonotype: This could be a read error, since a much larger clone is one nucleotide away. The chain recombines TRBV20-1 with TRBJ2-1; tentative D call: TRBD2 (6 bases). This CDR3 has 14 amino acids. The V and J ends lost 1 base and 3 bases respectively, with 10 bases between them. Germline values: CDR1 DFQATT, CDR2 SNEGSKA (reference sequence). The CDR3 region has the DNA TGCAGTGCTAGAGGACCAGCGGGCTACAATGAGCAGTTCTTC. Amino acids: CSARGPAGYNEQFF.

This chain uses TRBV5-1 with TRBJ2-7; 7 positions match TRBD2. Germline assignment: CDR1 SGHRS and CDR2 YFSETQ. The CDR3 length is 15 residues. The junction had 8 bases not matched to a gene; V was cut back by 4 bases and J by 1 base. This CDR3 reads CASSKDAGVSYEQYF. CDR3 nucleotide sequence: TGCGCCAGCAGCAAGGATGCGGGAGTTTCCTACGAGCAGTACTTC.

Only one count was recorded for this clonotype. This chain links TRBV7-3 with TRBJ2-2; 7 nucleotides agree with TRBD2. This CDR3 comprises 16 residues. CDR1 SGHTA and CDR2 FQGTGA come from the germline V gene. With 6 bases clipped from V and 1 base from J, the junction kept 8 bases outside the gene matches. In nucleotides, the CDR3 is TGTGCCAGCAGGAGAAGCGGGACTGTGAACACCGGGGAGCTGTTTTTT. As protein: CASRRSGTVNTGELFF.

The chain combines TRBV28 with TRBJ1-1; D gene unclear. Germline-derived CDR1 and CDR2 are MDHEN and SYDVKM. Deletions cut 0 bases from V and 7 bases from J, with 6 bases between. This CDR3 spans 12 amino acids. The CDR3 nucleotides read TGTGCCAGCAGTTTATGGGTTAATGAAGCTTTCTTT. This translates into CASSLWVNEAFF.

V gene TRBV10-3 combines with J gene TRBJ2-1; 7 positions match TRBD2. The end of the DNA fits TRBJ2-7 better, so the J call may be wrong. The germline gives CDR1 ENHRY, CDR2 SYGVKD. The CDR3 has 17 amino acids. The CDR3 region is CAISEPATSTIHNEQYF. CDR3 DNA: TGTGCCATCAGTGAGCCCGCGACTAGCACTATCCACAATGAGCAGTACTTC.

This clonotype has at least ten counts. The chain joins TRBV27 to TRBJ2-7, with D possibly being TRBD1 (5 bases). This CDR3 has 14 amino acids. CDR1 and CDR2 from the germline V gene are MNHEY and SMNVEV (reference sequence). V lost 0 bases and J 6 bases, leaving 12 bases between the germline ends. Here the CDR3 DNA reads TGTGCCAGCAGTTTATCGGCAGACAGCAGCGAGCAGTACTTC. It codes for CASSLSADSSEQYF.

The CDR3 DNA reads TGTGCCTGGAGCCCCGGGACCTACGAGCAGTACTTC. Protein sequence: CAWSPGTYEQYF. The gene calls are TRBV30 and TRBJ2-7; perhaps TRBD2 as D (5 bases). Looked up from germline, CDR1 is GTSNPN and CDR2 is SVGIG (reference sequence). V gave up 3 bases and J gave up 2 bases, with 8 bases separating them. The CDR3 is 12 residues long.

J is TRBJ1-2 and V is TRBV21-1; no DNA check was done on the table's D call, TRBD1. TRBV21-1 is a recognized pseudogene. The CDR3 has 15 amino acids. As DNA, the CDR3 is TGTGCCAGCAGCGAACGACAGGGGCCGAACTATGGCTACACCTTC. Amino acids: CASSERQGPNYGYTF.

The rearrangement uses TRBV20-1 and TRBJ2-3, with TRBD2 matching 7 bases. J gave up 2 bases and V 6 bases, and 11 bases lay outside the gene matches. The CDR3 consists of 15 residues. Germline CDR1 is DFQATT and CDR2 is SNEGSKA (reference sequence). Here the CDR3 reads CSAHPRGRDTDTQYF. The DNA for the CDR3 is TGCAGTGCCCATCCCCGCGGGAGAGACACAGATACGCAGTATTTT.

This clonotype showed up just a few times. The V gene is TRBV5-1, the J gene TRBJ2-7; tentatively, D is TRBD1 or TRBD2 (5 bases each). The CDR3 sequence is 16 residues long. Germline V gene sequence: CDR1 SGHRS, CDR2 YFSETQ. Trimming stripped 4 bases from V and 10 bases from J, with 27 bases between. CDR3 sequence reads: CASSNMAGAQVRGQYF. The CDR3 bases are TGCGCCAGCAGCAATATGGCTGGAGCACAGGTTCGGGGCCAGTACTTC.